The next 24 T cell receptor beta chains were all read from a single sample in a study of T cells in Graves' hyperthyroidism and ophthalmopathy. Amplification of TCR beta CDR3 regions was performed using RNA transcripts as template. First-round RT-PCR targeting the TCR CDR3 was performed with the HTBI primer set. One entry per CDR3 protein results from TCRdb running MiXCR on the multiplex PCR reads. The table shows around 610,000 distinct CDR3 sequences, with about 15% occurring only once. Material for sequencing was blood. These receptor sequences come from a woman in her thirties or forties with Graves' ophthalmopathy.

This clonotype came up many times. CDR3 bases: TGTGCCAGCAGCGTAGCGGTAGGGCGATGGGACCAAGAGACCCAGTACTTC. Translated, it gives CASSVAVGRWDQETQYF. The gene calls are TRBV9 and TRBJ2-5; D is undetermined. This CDR3 has 17 amino acids. Trimming took off 0 bases at V and 0 bases at J, with 15 bases between the two ends. The V gene's germline CDR1 is SGDLS and CDR2 YYNGEE.

This clonotype was picked up one time. The chain joins TRBV11-1 to TRBJ2-2; perhaps D is TRBD1 or TRBD2 (6 bases each). Germline V gene sequence: CDR1 SGHAT, CDR2 FQDESV (reference sequence). The CDR3 runs to 18 residues. The V end was cut by 2 bases, the J end by 0 bases, with 16 bases between. This CDR3 reads CASSLPRGRKPNTGELFF. DNA for the CDR3: TGTGCCAGCAGCTTACCACGGGGGCGCAAACCGAACACCGGGGAGCTGTTTTTT.

Ten or more counts support this clonotype. The chain couples TRBV6-1 to TRBJ1-5; 7 bases align to TRBD1. The V and J ends lost 8 bases and 0 bases, in that order; junction bases with no gene match: 4. CDR1 and CDR2 (germline): MNHNS, SASEGT. The CDR3 has 14 amino acids. CDR3 loop: CASDREISNQPQHF. CDR3 bases: TGTGCCAGCGACAGGGAGATTAGCAATCAGCCCCAGCATTTT.

V gene TRBV18 combines with J gene TRBJ2-7; 10 bases fit TRBD2. The CDR3 totals 15 residues. Germline values: CDR1 KGHSH, CDR2 LQKENI. Losses at the gene ends were 1 base for V and 3 bases for J; bases not matched to a gene: 3. This CDR3 is CASSPLAGGLYEQYF. The CDR3 nucleotides read TGTGCCAGCTCACCACTAGCGGGGGGACTCTACGAGCAGTACTTC.

This clonotype was seen repeatedly, ten times or more. CDR3 in DNA: TGTGCCAGCAGCTCTAACAGGGGTCAAGAGACCCAGTACTTC. It translates to CASSSNRGQETQYF. The chain employs TRBV27 and TRBJ2-5; 7 bases match TRBD1. With 6 bases clipped from V and 2 bases from J, the junction kept 6 bases outside the gene matches. Germline CDR1 MNHEY, CDR2 SMNVEV (reference sequence). The CDR3 contains 14 residues.

The chain is built from TRBV30 and TRBJ1-1, with D possibly being TRBD1 (5 bases). The CDR3 contains 14 residues. Trimming stripped 2 bases from V and 0 bases from J, with 10 bases between. CDR1 is GTSNPN, CDR2 SVGIG, per germline (reference sequence). The CDR3 sequence is CAWSKGVLNTEAFF. Here the CDR3 DNA reads TGTGCCTGGAGTAAAGGGGTTCTGAACACTGAAGCTTTCTTT.

In its sample, this clonotype was seen many times. The chain carries TRBV12-3 or TRBV12-4 and TRBJ1-2, with D maybe TRBD1 (5 bases). Trimming cost V 1 base and J 6 bases, with 9 bases left between them. The CDR3 contains 13 residues. The CDR3 coding sequence is TGTGCCAGCAGTTTAGACGGGACGGATGGCTACACCTTC. Translating gives CASSLDGTDGYTF.

This clonotype was seen ten or more times. The chain combines TRBV10-3 with TRBJ2-7; TRBD1 agrees at 9 bases. CDR3 length equals 16 residues. After removal of 5 bases from V and 0 bases from J, the junction contained 8 bases not matched to a gene. Germline-derived CDR1 and CDR2 are ENHRY and SYGVKD. The CDR3 DNA follows: TGTGCCATCAGTCTATTCGGGACAGGGACCTCCTACGAGCAGTACTTC. Its protein product is CAISLFGTGTSYEQYF.

The sample holds many counts of this clonotype. V usage is TRBV19 and J usage is TRBJ2-7; D tentatively reads TRBD1 or TRBD2 (5 bases each). Trimming stripped 7 bases from V and 0 bases from J, with 22 bases between. The germline V gene has CDR1 LNHDA and CDR2 SQIVND (reference sequence). The CDR3 has 17 residues. CDR3 amino acids: CASTTLGVWGRSYEQYF. The CDR3 region has the DNA TGTGCCAGTACCACCTTGGGAGTGTGGGGACGCTCCTACGAGCAGTACTTC. The whole variable domain, filled in from reference TRBV19 and TRBJ2-7, reads DGGITQSPKYLFRKEGQNVTLSCEQNLNHDAMYWYRQDPGQGLRLIYYSQIVNDFQKGDIAEGYSVSREKKESFPLTVTSAQKNPTAFYLCASTTLGVWGRSYEQYFGPGTRLTVT.

The rearrangement uses TRBV6-2 or TRBV6-3 and TRBJ1-2; 8 nucleotides match TRBD1. Germline loops: CDR1 MNHEY, CDR2 SVGEGT. This CDR3 contains 16 residues. Unmatched junction bases numbered 16, after V lost 5 bases and J lost 8 bases. The DNA for the CDR3 is TGTGCCAGCAGTCCCTTCCCCAGGGGGCGCGGGGGGGGCTACACCTTC. Protein product: CASSPFPRGRGGGYTF.

This chain uses TRBV6-1 with TRBJ2-5; TRBD2 agrees at 11 bases. The CDR3 consists of 18 residues. V was pared by 2 bases and J by 0 bases, with 8 bases of the junction left unmatched. Germline V gene data show CDR1 as MNHNS and CDR2 as SASEGT. CDR3 sequence reads: CASSESRRTSGYQETQYF. CDR3 sequence (DNA): TGTGCCAGCAGTGAAAGCCGGCGGACTAGCGGGTACCAAGAGACCCAGTACTTC.

The chain has TRBV7-2 and TRBJ2-7, with 7 bases lining up with TRBD2. V was clipped by 5 bases and J by 4 bases; unmatched bases: 11. The CDR3 is 15 residues long. Germline CDR1 SGHTA, CDR2 FQGNSA. The CDR3 here is CASSPLGGGGYEQYF. CDR3 DNA: TGTGCCAGCAGCCCATTGGGGGGGGGAGGTTACGAGCAGTACTTC.

This clonotype occurred a few times. This sequence joins TRBV20-1 and TRBJ2-7; D tentatively fits TRBD1 or TRBD2 (5 bases each). Trimming pared 2 bases from V and 2 bases from J, leaving 19 bases between. CDR1 is DFQATT, CDR2 SNEGSKA, per germline (reference sequence). This CDR3 contains 16 residues. The CDR3 nucleotides are TGCAGTGCTAGATCTACTTCAGGGAGCGTCCCCTACGAGCAGTACTTC. Translated, it gives CSARSTSGSVPYEQYF.

This clonotype turned up a few times. This sequence joins TRBV19 and TRBJ1-2, with TRBD1 matching over 7 bases. CDR1 LNHDA and CDR2 SQIVND come from the germline V gene (reference sequence). The CDR3 extends over 16 amino acids. J gave up 5 bases and V 5 bases, and 14 bases lay outside the gene matches. The DNA of the CDR3 is TGTGCCAGTAGTTGGGACAGAGGTCGGAGGCTTTATGGCTACACCTTC. Translated, it gives CASSWDRGRRLYGYTF.

By share of the sample, this clonotype is medium-sized (0.01 to 0.1%). The genes are TRBV6-5 and TRBJ2-7; D is perhaps TRBD1 or TRBD2 (5 bases each). V lost 7 bases and J 0 bases, leaving 13 bases between the germline ends. The CDR3 consists of 14 residues. Per germline, CDR1 MNHEY and CDR2 SVGAGI. The CDR3: CASKGPGSSYEQYF. The CDR3 DNA is TGTGCCAGCAAGGGGCCGGGATCCTCCTACGAGCAGTACTTC.

This clonotype appeared many times. In nucleotides, the CDR3 is TGTGCCAGCCCCCGTCTGGGGGAGCGGAACACTGAAGCTTTCTTT. Translated: CASPRLGERNTEAFF. V and J are TRBV28 and TRBJ1-1; D is perhaps TRBD1 (5 bases). CDR3 length equals 15 residues. V was cut by 8 bases and J by 1 base, with 17 bases left in between. Germline V gene sequence: CDR1 MDHEN, CDR2 SYDVKM.

This clonotype has only a few counts. The J gene is TRBJ2-7, the V gene TRBV6-2 or TRBV6-3; no firm D call. V lost 4 bases to trimming and J lost 7 bases, with 14 bases between them. The germline gives CDR1 MNHEY, CDR2 SVGEGT. This CDR3 comprises 13 residues. The CDR3 is CASSLIYQAEQYF. CDR3 DNA sequence: TGTGCCAGCAGTTTAATCTATCAGGCGGAGCAGTACTTC.

The genes are TRBV29-1 and TRBJ2-7; the match to TRBD2 covers 15 bases. This CDR3 is built from 14 residues. V lost 7 bases, J lost 6 bases, and 7 bases stayed unmatched. Looked up from germline, CDR1 is SQVTM and CDR2 is ANQGSEA. CDR3 coding DNA: TGCAGCGCGGGACTAGCGGGAGGAGGTTTCGAGCAGTACTTC. Protein: CSAGLAGGGFEQYF.

This clonotype has just a few counts. This sequence joins TRBV29-1 and TRBJ1-2, with D uncertain. This CDR3 is 12 amino acids long. Germline lookup yields CDR1 SQVTM and CDR2 ANQGSEA. Trimming pared 0 bases from V and 3 bases from J, leaving 5 bases between. CDR3 in amino acids: CSVEDTYYGYTF. The DNA for the CDR3 is TGCAGCGTTGAAGATACCTACTATGGCTACACCTTC.

As regards this clonotype: No conserved phenylalanine or tryptophan ends this CDR3, so it is likely a read error. It is unclear where the CDR3 begins or ends on the DNA, so no DNA is shown, and the CDR3 is as TCRdb lists it. The chain couples TRBV7-2 to TRBJ2-7; the D segment call TRBD2 is taken from the table without a DNA check. From germline, CDR1 is SGHTA and CDR2 FQGNSA. With termini counted, the CDR3 has 9 amino acids. The CDR3 is CASSWTLAG.

The sample holds one count of this clonotype. V usage is TRBV27 and J usage is TRBJ1-2; 9 bases are a match to TRBD1. The CDR3 spans 14 residues. V lost 6 bases, J lost 4 bases, and 6 bases stayed unmatched. The germline CDR1 and CDR2 sequences are MNHEY and SMNVEV (reference sequence). The CDR3 is CASSTTGGRYGYTF. In DNA form, the CDR3 reads TGTGCCAGCAGCACGACAGGGGGACGCTATGGCTACACCTTC.

This sequence joins TRBV5-1 and TRBJ2-7; 9 bases are shared with TRBD1. CDR3 length: 14 amino acids. Germline CDR1 reads SGHRS; CDR2 reads YFSETQ. The junction had 15 bases not matched to a gene; V was cut back by 5 bases and J by 12 bases. The CDR3 loop reads CASSSETGQGHRYF. CDR3 nucleotide sequence: TGCGCCAGCAGTTCAGAAACTGGACAGGGGCATCGGTACTTC.

Ten or more counts support this clonotype. This chain connects TRBV12-3 or TRBV12-4 to TRBJ2-5; D is ambiguous. This CDR3 region has 13 residues. V lost 6 bases, J lost 5 bases, and 13 bases lay in between. CDR3 bases: TGTGCCAGCAGCCTTTCCCTTCGGGAGACCCAGTACTTC. The encoded protein is CASSLSLRETQYF.

The chain combines TRBV18 with TRBJ2-4; D possibly corresponds to TRBD2 (5 bases). The CDR3 is made up of 14 amino acids. V lost 3 bases, J lost 6 bases, and 12 bases lay in between. Germline CDR1 is KGHSH and CDR2 is LQKENI. This CDR3 reads CASSPPGSRNIQYF. CDR3 bases: TGTGCCAGCTCACCCCCGGGATCCCGAAACATTCAGTACTTC. Together with reference TRBV18 and TRBJ2-4, the CDR3 gives the full variable domain: NAGVMQNPRHLVRRRGQEARLRCSPMKGHSHVYWYRQLPEEGLKFMVYLQKENIIDESGMPKERFSAEFPKEGPSILRIQQVVRGDSAAYFCASSPPGSRNIQYFGAGTRLSVL.